Each of the 5 T cell receptor beta chains below was sequenced from the same sample in a study of T-cell reconstitution after alpha-beta-depleted transplantation in children. Unique molecular identifiers featured in how the TCRbeta library was prepared. Each CDR3 protein is one row after TCRdb ran MiXCR on the PCR reads. The repertoire holds 550,000 to 800,000 distinct CDR3 sequences, with around 13% as singletons. The input for sequencing was PBMCs, taken before TCRalphabeta/CD19-depleted stem cell transplant. The receptor source for this set is a girl aged 2-10 years with congenital amegakaryocytic thrombocytopenia, due to receive a stem cell transplant.

This clonotype has more than one count but fewer than ten. The chain recombines TRBV29-1 with TRBJ2-7; 8 bases line up with TRBD2. The V gene end was trimmed by 6 bases and the J gene end by 5 bases; junction bases not matched to a gene: 3. The CDR3 spans 11 residues. Germline V gives CDR1 SQVTM, CDR2 ANQGSEA. This CDR3 is CSVGGVHEQYF. The CDR3, as DNA: TGCAGCGTCGGGGGGGTCCACGAGCAGTACTTC.

This clonotype was seen more than once but under ten times. J is TRBJ1-4 and V is TRBV29-1; TRBD1 aligns across 9 bases. Germline assignment: CDR1 SQVTM and CDR2 ANQGSEA. The V gene end was trimmed by 6 bases and the J gene end by 7 bases; junction bases not matched to a gene: 9. The length of the CDR3 is 14 residues. CDR3 DNA sequence: TGCAGCGTCCAGACAGGGGGGGTGGCTGAAAAACTGTTTTTT. Translated, it gives CSVQTGGVAEKLFF.

V gene TRBV12-3 or TRBV12-4 combines with J gene TRBJ2-1; 10 bases fit TRBD2. V was clipped by 7 bases and J by 8 bases; unmatched bases: 14. The CDR3 is 16 residues long. The CDR3, as DNA: TGTGCCAGCATACGGCTAGCGGGAGAATTTGCTTATGAGCAGTTCTTC. Protein sequence: CASIRLAGEFAYEQFF.

This clonotype was picked up many times. The rearrangement uses TRBV5-1 and TRBJ1-2; D remains unclear. This CDR3 has 16 residues. V was shortened by 1 base and J by 0 bases, with 13 bases between the two germline ends. In germline, CDR1 is SGHRS, CDR2 YFSETQ. The DNA for the CDR3 is TGCGCCAGCAGCTTGTACCAAGTTACTACTAACTATGGCTACACCTTC. Residues: CASSLYQVTTNYGYTF.

There are many counts of this clonotype. The CDR3 DNA sequence: TGTGCCAGCAGTTTATCTCGGGAGAACACCGAGCAGTACTTC. It is translated as CASSLSRENTEQYF. The chain joins TRBV12-3 or TRBV12-4 to TRBJ2-7; tentatively, D is TRBD2 (6 bases). With 2 bases removed from V and 6 bases from J, the gap between germline ends came to 14 bases. The length of the CDR3 is 14 residues.